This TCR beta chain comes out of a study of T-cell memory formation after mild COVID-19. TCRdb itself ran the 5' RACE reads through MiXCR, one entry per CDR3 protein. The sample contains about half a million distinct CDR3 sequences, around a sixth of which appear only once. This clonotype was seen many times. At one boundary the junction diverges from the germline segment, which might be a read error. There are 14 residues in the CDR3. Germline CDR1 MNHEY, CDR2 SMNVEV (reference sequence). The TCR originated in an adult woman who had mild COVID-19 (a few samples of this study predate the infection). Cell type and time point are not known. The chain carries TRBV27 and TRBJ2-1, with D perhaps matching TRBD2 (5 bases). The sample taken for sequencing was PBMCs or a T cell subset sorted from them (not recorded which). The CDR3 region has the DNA TGCGCCAGCAGCTTACTAGACTCCTACAATGAGCAGTTCTTC. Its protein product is CASSLLDSYNEQFF.